This T cell receptor (beta chain) was captured by sequencing in a study of identical twins. Germline CDR1 reads SGDLS; CDR2 reads YYNGEE. Trimming left V 4 bases short and J 2 bases short, with 9 bases between. The CDR3 spans 13 residues. Each CDR3 protein is one row after TCRdb ran MiXCR on the 5' RACE reads. The sample contains just under 650,000 distinct CDR3 sequences, roughly 6.6% of which appear only once. These same records also appear under a second study, on yellow fever vaccine responses in identical twins.

The sequenced material came from PBMCs. V gene TRBV9 combines with J gene TRBJ1-1, with unresolved D. The clonotype comes from a woman aged 18-29 years in good health. The CDR3 DNA sequence: TGTGCCAGCAGCACCCATATAAACACTGAAGCTTTCTTT. Translated: CASSTHINTEAFF.